This T cell receptor (beta chain) was recorded in a study of cytomegalovirus exposure and HLA in healthy donors. General study results and limits: Some segments of the V type, notably TRBV6-2 and TRBV6-3, were excluded as indistinguishable. An apparent linkage of common viral pathogens to several of the most significant clusters emerged in a later analysis.

The V and J ends lost 0 bases and 5 bases, in that order; junction bases with no gene match: 14. Germline CDR1 is SGHRS and CDR2 is YFSETQ. The length of the CDR3 is 18 residues. On this clone: The antigen remains undetermined.

The PCR had 60 Vbeta and 13 Jbeta primers. Sequenced by immunoSEQ multiplex PCR; TCRdb stores in-frame clones only, minus some. The sample lists more than 95,000 clones; around 84% were seen once. This clonotype originated in a man younger than 30 in good health and CMV-seronegative. The sample was PBMCs. V and J are TRBV5-1 and TRBJ1-3; TRBD1 matches at 7 bases. The CDR3 reads CASSLVAGGSQGRNTIYF. The CDR3 bases are TGCGCCAGCAGCTTGGTGGCAGGGGGATCTCAGGGAAGAAACACCATATATTTT.